The 21 T cell receptor beta chains given below trace back to one sample, sequenced in a study of CD8+CD57+ T cells in acquired aplastic anemia. Sequencing involved patients with CD8+CD57+ cell expansion previously shown by flow cytometry. The template used for profiling TCR beta VDJ and CDR3 was genomic DNA. TCRdb re-analysed the reads in MiXCR, keeping a single row per CDR3 protein. This sample has about 190,000 distinct CDR3 sequences, with under 55% found just once. Sequencing was done on a sample of sorted CD4+, CD8+, or CD8+CD57+ T cells (not recorded which) from PBMCs. The receptor set was obtained from a human donor with aplastic anemia.

V usage is TRBV10-3 and J usage is TRBJ2-3; D is unclear. CDR3 size: 12 residues. Germline-derived CDR1 and CDR2 are ENHRY and SYGVKD. V lost 2 bases and J lost 10, with 10 bases in between. The CDR3 DNA reads TGTGCCATCAGTGAGGCCTCCCTTTCGCAGTATTTT. Its translation: CAISEASLSQYF.

The rearrangement uses TRBV9 and TRBJ2-7; maybe TRBD1 (5 bases). CDR1 and CDR2 from the germline V gene are SGDLS and YYNGEE. V lost 0 bases and J lost 2, with 9 bases in between. The CDR3 is 14 amino acids. CDR3 amino acids: CASSVVQDTYEQYF. DNA of the CDR3: TGTGCCAGCAGCGTAGTACAGGACACCTACGAGCAGTACTTC.

The V call is TRBV20-1, the J call TRBJ1-2; D may be TRBD1 (5 bases). Germline lookup yields CDR1 DFQATT and CDR2 SNEGSKA (reference sequence). This CDR3 is built from 11 residues. CDR3 DNA: TGCAACGGGATGGGACCTTTTGGCTACACCTTC. It codes for CNGMGPFGYTF.

Regarding this clonotype: This may be a read error: a much more frequent sequence differs by one nucleotide. V gene TRBV7-9 combines with J gene TRBJ2-4, with 9 bases matching TRBD1. The CDR3 is 13 amino acids. Germline CDR1 SEHNR, CDR2 FQNEAQ (reference sequence). The chain's CDR3 is CASSRTGVNMQYF. CDR3 DNA: TGTGCCAGCAGCAGGACAGGGGTGAACATGCAGTACTTC. Filled out from reference TRBV7-9 and TRBJ2-4, the complete variable domain reads DTGVSQNPRHKITKRGQNVTFRCDPISEHNRLYWYRQTLGQGPEFLTYFQNEAQLEKSRLLSDRFSAERPKGSFSTLEIQRTEQGDSAMYLCASSRTGVNMQYFGAGTRLSVL.

Turning to this clonotype: A much larger clone lies one base from this, so it may be a read error. The rearrangement joins TRBV3-1 to TRBJ2-7; a possible D gene is TRBD2 (5 bases). Between the trimmed V and J ends, which lost 4 bases and 3 bases, there was a span of 13 bases. CDR1 is LGHDT, CDR2 YNNKEL, per germline (reference sequence). CDR3 length: 14 amino acids. This CDR3 reads CASSRASTSYEQYF. The DNA for the CDR3 is TGTGCCAGCAGCCGGGCCTCCACTAGCTACGAGCAGTACTTC.

In its sample, this clonotype was seen many times. The chain links TRBV30 to TRBJ2-1; no firm D call. This CDR3 is built from 11 residues. Trimming pared 3 bases from V and 8 bases from J, leaving 8 bases between. Germline lookup yields CDR1 GTSNPN and CDR2 SVGIG (reference sequence). The CDR3 spells CAWRGYDEQFF. The CDR3 DNA reads TGTGCCTGGAGGGGTTACGATGAGCAGTTCTTC.

On this clonotype: One base away lies a much larger clone, so this may be a sequencing read error. The chain employs TRBV20-1 and TRBJ2-4; D could derive from TRBD1 or TRBD2 (6 bases each). CDR3 length: 13 residues. Germline CDR1 is DFQATT and CDR2 is SNEGSKA (reference sequence). Trimming cost V 3 bases and J 6 bases, with 12 bases left between them. The CDR3 spells CSARWGAGNIQYF. CDR3 coding DNA: TGCAGTGCTAGGTGGGGGGCGGGAAACATTCAGTACTTC.

Comments on this clonotype: Sequence at one end of the junction differs from germline and may be a read error. This chain joins TRBV10-3 and TRBJ2-7; 7 bases line up with TRBD1. Germline CDR1 reads ENHRY; CDR2 reads SYGVKD. The CDR3 sequence is 13 residues long. The CDR3 DNA sequence: TGTGCCATCAGCCTAGAGGGGGCCTACGATCAGTACTTC. This sequence encodes CAISLEGAYDQYF.

This chain connects TRBV20-1 to TRBJ1-6; a possible D gene is TRBD1 (5 bases). V shed 3 bases and J shed 7 bases, with 19 bases lying between them. Germline loops: CDR1 DFQATT, CDR2 SNEGSKA (reference sequence). This CDR3 region has 16 residues. This CDR3 reads CSASIETVVGNSPLHF. CDR3 DNA sequence: TGCAGTGCTAGTATCGAGACAGTTGTAGGAAATTCACCCCTCCACTTT.

This clonotype came up a few times. This chain connects TRBV20-1 to TRBJ2-5; 7 bases line up with TRBD1. Trimming at V came to 6 bases and at J to 0 bases, leaving 10 bases not matched to a gene. The CDR3 loop spans 15 amino acids. Looked up from germline, CDR1 is DFQATT and CDR2 is SNEGSKA (reference sequence). The chain's CDR3 is CSANRGAADQETQYF. The CDR3 DNA sequence: TGCAGTGCAAACAGGGGAGCCGCCGACCAAGAGACCCAGTACTTC.

This chain links TRBV25-1 with TRBJ1-2; D is perhaps TRBD1 (5 bases). Germline CDR1 is MGHDK and CDR2 is SYGVNS. V shed 5 bases and J shed 6 bases, with 13 bases lying between them. The CDR3 extends over 13 amino acids. This CDR3 reads CASSFAGRNGYTF. The CDR3 DNA is TGTGCCAGCAGTTTCGCGGGGCGAAATGGCTACACCTTC.

The chain couples TRBV7-2 to TRBJ2-7; D is perhaps TRBD1 (5 bases). The CDR3 is 13 residues long. Deletions cut 3 bases from V and 4 bases from J, with 10 bases between. Germline V gives CDR1 SGHTA, CDR2 FQGNSA. The CDR3 nucleotides read TGTGCCAGCAGCTTCTTTACAGGTTACGAGCAGTACTTC. It codes for CASSFFTGYEQYF.

Turning to this clonotype: The CDR3 ends on some other residue instead of the conserved phenylalanine or tryptophan, so this is likely a read error. V usage is TRBV24-1 and J usage is TRBJ2-2; TRBD1 might be the D (6 bases). CDR3 length equals 14 residues. The ends were cut back, 5 bases at V and 7 bases at J, with 13 bases in the middle. The germline gives CDR1 KGHDR, CDR2 SFDVKD. The CDR3 DNA follows: TGTGCCACCAGTGTGGCTAGGGGGAGCGGGGAGCTGTTTTCT. It yields the protein CATSVARGSGELFS.

This clonotype has only one observation. V and J are TRBV7-8 and TRBJ1-1; 8 bases agree with TRBD1. Looked up from germline, CDR1 is SGHVS and CDR2 is FQNEAQ. This CDR3 region has 14 residues. V lost 4 bases and J lost 3; bases outside the gene matches: 4. The CDR3 spells CASSSLRGHTEAFF. The CDR3 nucleotides read TGTGCCAGCAGCTCCCTCAGGGGGCACACTGAAGCTTTCTTT.

The chain links TRBV5-1 to TRBJ1-1; perhaps TRBD1 as D (6 bases). The V gene's germline CDR1 is SGHRS and CDR2 YFSETQ. V dropped 5 bases and J dropped 0 bases, with 11 bases sitting between them. This CDR3 spans 14 amino acids. In DNA, the CDR3 is TGCGCCAGCAGTAGGGACATGATGAACACTGAAGCTTTCTTT. It yields the protein CASSRDMMNTEAFF.

Many counts were recorded for this clonotype. The rearrangement uses TRBV5-1 and TRBJ1-2; 7 bases fit TRBD1. V shed 4 bases, J shed 4 bases, and the junction held 10 bases outside the gene matches. Looked up from germline, CDR1 is SGHRS and CDR2 is YFSETQ. The CDR3 length is 15 residues. CDR3 coding DNA: TGCGCCAGCAGCCAGAGACAGGGAGGCAGCTATGGCTACACCTTC. Translation gives CASSQRQGGSYGYTF.

In this sample, this clonotype turned up many times. At one boundary the junction diverges from the germline segment, which might be a read error. The chain couples TRBV7-9 to TRBJ2-1, with D possibly TRBD2 on 6 matching bases. CDR3 length: 11 amino acids. The germline gives CDR1 SEHNR, CDR2 FQNEAQ (reference sequence). The CDR3 loop is CASSLARGLIF. The CDR3 nucleotides read TGTGCCAGCAGCTTAGCGCGGGGCCTCATCTTC.

This chain uses TRBV11-2 with TRBJ1-5, with a tentative D call TRBD1 (5 bases). CDR1 is SGHAT and CDR2 is FQNNGV in the germline V gene. Trimming removed 5 bases from V and 3 bases from J, with 20 bases in between. The CDR3 has 17 residues. The CDR3 nucleotides read TGTGCCAGCAGCCCTGTCGGGAGCGGGGCCAACAATCAGCCCCAGCATTTT. Translating gives CASSPVGSGANNQPQHF. Full variable domain (missing parts from reference TRBV11-2 and TRBJ1-5): EAGVAQSPRYKIIEKRQSVAFWCNPISGHATLYWYQQILGQGPKLLIQFQNNGVVDDSQLPKDRFSAERLKGVDSTLKIQPAKLEDSAVYLCASSPVGSGANNQPQHFGDGTRLSIL.

This clonotype was counted between two and nine times. The J gene is TRBJ1-1, the V gene TRBV13; D is ambiguous. CDR3 length: 15 residues. Germline CDR1 reads PRHDT; CDR2 reads FYEKMQ (reference sequence). Trimming shortened V by 5 bases and J by 1 base, and 14 bases separated the two germline ends. In DNA form, the CDR3 reads TGTGCCAGCAGCCCGAGAGGAGGCTCGAACACTGAAGCTTTCTTT. Residues: CASSPRGGSNTEAFF.

This clonotype was counted only a few times. This sequence joins TRBV18 and TRBJ1-1; D perhaps matches TRBD1 (5 bases). The CDR3 is 15 amino acids. V shed 1 base and J shed 4 bases, with 13 bases lying between them. Germline assignment: CDR1 KGHSH and CDR2 LQKENI. The CDR3 is CASSPLGGVGTEAFF. In DNA, the CDR3 is TGTGCCAGCTCACCACTTGGGGGGGTAGGCACTGAAGCTTTCTTT.

This chain joins TRBV5-4 and TRBJ1-3; the D gene is possibly TRBD1 (5 bases). The germline CDR1 and CDR2 sequences are SGHNT and YYREEE (reference sequence). The CDR3 loop spans 15 amino acids. Trimming removed 2 bases at V and 6 bases at J, with 15 bases between. DNA of the CDR3: TGTGCCAGCAGCTTATTCGCAGGGAAGGAAAACACCATATATTTT. It is translated as CASSLFAGKENTIYF. The entire variable domain, with the rest obtained from reference TRBV5-4 and TRBJ1-3, is as follows: ETGVTQSPTHLIKTRGQQVTLRCSSQSGHNTVSWYQQALGQGPQFIFQYYREEENGRGNFPPRFSGLQFPNYSSELNVNALELDDSALYLCASSLFAGKENTIYFGEGSWLTVV.